Listed below are T cell receptor beta chains from one sample, sequenced in a study of glioma-infiltrating T cells. TCRdb used MiXCR to reprocess the multiplex PCR reads, holding one entry per CDR3 protein. The sample contains fewer than 200,000 distinct CDR3 sequences, about 47% of which appear only once. Sequenced material: glioma tissue, nonneoplastic brain tissue, or PBMCs (not recorded which). The receptors stem from a human donor with low-grade glioma or glioblastoma, undergoing nonglioma brain surgery, or in good health (not recorded which). Both conserved end residues are part of each CDR3. The D gene is left open where the match is weak. Rows may omit the clone size; those that give it use once, few, many or a size class.

clone size	V gene	J gene	D gene	CDR3 protein	CDR3 DNA
.	TRBV7-2	TRBJ2-1	.	CASSPDGSHYNEQFF	TGTGCAAGCAGCCCGGACGGATCACACTACAATGAGCAGTTCTTC
once	TRBV5-1	TRBJ2-2	.	CASSSRSGSNTGELFF	TGCGCCAGCAGCTCCCGCAGTGGATCGAACACCGGGGAGCTGTTTTTT
many	TRBV24-1	TRBJ2-2	.	CATSAIANTGELFF	TGTGCCACCAGTGCTATAGCGAACACCGGGGAGCTGTTTTTT
many	TRBV27	TRBJ2-7	.	CASSQDKPYEQYF	TGTGCCAGCAGTCAGGACAAACCCTACGAGCAGTACTTC
.	TRBV9	TRBJ2-3	TRBD1	CASSIQGQDTQYF	TGTGCCAGCAGCATACAGGGGCAAGATACGCAGTATTTT
.	TRBV2	TRBJ1-4	.	CARMSGQFATNEKLFF	TGTGCCAGAATGAGTGGGCAGTTTGCAACTAATGAAAAACTGTTTTTT
many	TRBV20-1	TRBJ2-1	.	CSAREGARNEQFF	TGCAGTGCTAGAGAGGGGGCGCGTAATGAGCAGTTCTTC
.	TRBV6-6	TRBJ2-1	TRBD2	CSSSYSTLAGVVEQFF	TGTTCTAGCAGTTACTCGACATTAGCGGGAGTGGTTGAGCAGTTCTTC
once	TRBV6-1	TRBJ2-7	.	CASSLSWGREQYF	TGTGCCAGCAGTTTGAGCTGGGGTAGGGAGCAGTACTTC
few	TRBV7-9	TRBJ2-3	.	CASEGGTLTDTQYF	TGTGCCTCGGAGGGCGGGACTCTCACAGATACGCAGTATTTT
.	TRBV2	TRBJ1-1	TRBD1	CASSVGQVNTEASF	TGTGCCAGCAGTGTCGGACAGGTGAACACTGAAGCTTCCTTT
.	TRBV2	TRBJ2-3	TRBD2	CASSETSGSTDTQYF	TGTGCCAGCAGTGAAACTAGCGGGAGCACAGATACGCAGTATTTT
.	TRBV28	TRBJ1-1	.	CASSLVGGINTEAFF	TGTGCCAGCAGTTTGGTCGGTGGGATCAACACTGAAGCTTTCTTT
.	TRBV12-3/TRBV12-4	TRBJ2-2	.	CASSLDKGGIGELFF	TGTGCCAGCAGTTTAGACAAGGGTGGTATCGGGGAGCTGTTTTTT
few	TRBV19	TRBJ1-1	TRBD1	CASSTHQTGYTEAFF	TGTGCCAGTAGTACTCATCAGACAGGGTACACTGAAGCTTTCTTT
.	TRBV6-6	TRBJ2-2	.	CASSYSLRADGAGELFF	TGTGCAAGCAGTTACTCTTTACGGGCGGATGGTGCCGGGGAGCTGTTTTTT
many	TRBV6-1	TRBJ2-3	.	CASSPLKDTQYF	TGTGCCAGCAGTCCCCTGAAGGATACGCAGTATTTT
.	TRBV28	TRBJ1-5	.	CASSLSQGRDQPQHF	TGTGCCAGCAGTTTAAGTCAGGGGAGAGATCAGCCCCAGCATTTT
many	TRBV2	TRBJ1-1	.	CASSSHNTEAFF	TGTGCCAGCAGTTCCCATAACACTGAAGCTTTCTTT
many	TRBV20-1	TRBJ2-1	TRBD1	CSAEPTRTGFYNEQFF	TGCAGTGCCGAGCCCACCCGGACAGGGTTCTACAATGAGCAGTTCTTC
.	TRBV27	TRBJ2-1	.	CSSSFDYPNEQFF	TGTTCCAGCAGTTTTGACTACCCAAATGAGCAGTTCTTC